Included here is one T cell receptor (beta chain) sequence, with context. This clone appeared many times. It lacks a known antigen. The record has no base qualities; no much larger clone is one base away. Other DNA sequences of this sample code for an identical CDR3. Whole blood was collected in K2EDTA tubes by collaborating institutions according to the institutions' own protocols. For TCRbeta analysis, collaborators shipped samples as frozen whole blood, isolated PBMCs, or DNA extracted from either of those sample types. The data derive from a study of blood T cell repertoires in COVID-19 (dated by TCRdb to 2020 to 2021). About the investigation overall: Samples covering the acute and convalescent phases of COVID-19 were provided by collaborators in the United States, Italy and Spain. The prospective study material was composed of cDNA or gDNA derived from T cells, B-cell-depleted T cells, or PBMCs. Deeply sampled blood TCRbeta repertoires from subjects exposed to, actively infected with, or recovered from COVID-19 were included in the dataset. The repertoires were released in a freely available public database meant as a resource for research on the immune response to SARS-CoV-2. Samples were obtained from the ongoing ImmuneRACE study (first 160 participants) and from over 1,000 subjects provided by 6 global collaborators. A de-identified subject ID, COVID-19 status, age in years and sex were almost always included in the sample metadata. Where HLA class I and class II types were available, the types were taken from metadata supplied by the sample provider, not from assay-based typing. The investigation overall reported the following: The quantity of clinical and demographic metadata differed by source and by participant and was supplied without curation.

TCRbeta CDR3 regions were amplified from genomic DNA by means of the immunoSEQ Assay, a bias-controlled multiplex PCR. As for the authors' bioinformatics: The number of nucleated cells in each sample was estimated from the amplification of reference gene primers within the assay. Sequence reads were collapsed and filtered to measure the absolute abundance of every unique TCRbeta CDR3 rearrangement. For each sample, productive Simpson clonality was calculated as the square root of Simpson's diversity index across productive rearrangements. Here the immuneACCESS table is served through TCRdb, limited to in-frame sequences with V and J called. Missing clones are a known gap in these copies; in checked studies unresolved V genes cover under half, and the rest lacks a known reason. V, J and clone size are those of that table, while D and trimming were read from the DNA. The sample profile shows about 220,000 clones; around four fifths of them were found once. The top ten clones comprise about 20% of the sample.

V drops 4 bases and J drops 8 bases, leaving 11 bases in between. In the germline V gene, CDR1 corresponds to SQVTM and CDR2 to ANQGSEA. Taken from cysteine to phenylalanine, the CDR3 has 11 residues. Of all the DNA, just the CDR3 is kept, 33 bases in frame from base 1. Sample: peripheral blood. This TCR came from a man aged 25 to 40 with active or convalescent COVID-19. The chain uses TRBV29-1 and TRBJ1-2; a weak D assignment points to TRBD1 (6 bases agree). The CDR3 in this case is CSVGGGEGYTF. The nucleotide sequence reads TGCAGCGTTGGAGGGGGTGAAGGCTACACCTTC.